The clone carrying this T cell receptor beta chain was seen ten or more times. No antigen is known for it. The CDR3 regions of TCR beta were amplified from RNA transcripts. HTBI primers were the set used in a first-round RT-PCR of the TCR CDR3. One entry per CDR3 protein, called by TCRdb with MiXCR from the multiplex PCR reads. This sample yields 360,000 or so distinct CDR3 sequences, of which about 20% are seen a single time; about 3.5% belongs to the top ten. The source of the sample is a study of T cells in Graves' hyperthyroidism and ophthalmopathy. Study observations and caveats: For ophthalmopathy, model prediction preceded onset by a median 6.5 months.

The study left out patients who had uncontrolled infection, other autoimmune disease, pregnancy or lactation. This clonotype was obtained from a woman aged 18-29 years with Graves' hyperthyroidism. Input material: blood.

CDR3 protein: CAISDPGTTNTEAFF. CDR3 in DNA: TGTGCCATCAGTGACCCTGGGACAACGAACACTGAAGCTTTCTTT. The V and J genes are TRBV10-3 and TRBJ1-1; D is possibly TRBD1 (6 bases). Germline CDR1 is ENHRY and CDR2 is SYGVKD. V shed 3 bases and J shed 1 base, with 12 bases lying between them. CDR3 size: 15 residues.